The clone carrying this T cell receptor (beta chain) was seen only a few times. What it binds is unknown. V shed 8 bases and J shed 9 bases, with 14 bases lying between them. The germline gives CDR1 ENHRY, CDR2 SYGVKD. The CDR3 consists of 13 residues. The sample is drawn from a study of cytomegalovirus exposure and HLA in healthy donors. For the study at large: About 85 million unique TCRs from HLA-typed donors were held in an early release of data. Assignment to the Caucasian-associated ancestry cluster applied to around four fifths of the roughly 400 genotyped donors.

The primer mix had 60 Vbeta and 13 Jbeta primers. The protocol was immunoSEQ multiplex PCR, while the TCRdb copy is restricted to in-frame clones and leaves out a portion. The profile covers some 130,000 clones, with roughly 71% appearing a single time and roughly 6.3% taken by the ten largest. Study-wide findings and caveats: According to an earlier analysis, most TCR beta V segments yielded productive rearrangements about 90% or about 30% of the time. Further analysis, carried out later, found HLA-associated TCR beta chains more clonally expanded than equally common other chains.

Sequencing used PBMCs. V gene TRBV10-3 combines with J gene TRBJ1-6, with D perhaps matching TRBD1 (5 bases). The receptor was derived from a woman aged 50 to 65 in good health and CMV-seropositive. CDR3 residues: CAIDAGVGSPLHF. The CDR3 nucleotides are TGTGCCATCGACGCGGGGGTAGGTTCACCCCTCCACTTT.